This TCR beta chain was profiled in a study of neurological immune-mediated disorders. This clonotype occurred many times. TCRdb used MiXCR to reprocess the 5' RACE reads, holding one entry per CDR3 protein. The sample records more than 60,000 distinct CDR3 sequences, 3% to 4% being singletons. Trimming pared 10 bases from V and 3 bases from J, leaving 21 bases between. This CDR3 region has 15 residues. The germline CDR1 and CDR2 sequences are MNHEY and SVGEGT. Sequenced input: PBMCs. The origin of this receptor is a woman between 50 and 59 years old with multiple sclerosis. The chain recombines TRBV6-2 or TRBV6-3 with TRBJ1-2; the D gene is possibly TRBD1 (6 bases). The DNA of the CDR3 is TGTGCCACCACAAACCCCTCGGACAGAGACTATGGCTACACCTTC. It translates to CATTNPSDRDYGYTF.